Sequencing of this TCR beta chain was carried out in a study of T cell responses to AZD1222 COVID-19 vaccine. Sequencing was performed with immunoSEQ multiplex PCR; in TCRdb, only in-frame clones are kept and a portion is missing. This sample carries tens of thousands of clones, about 94% of them seen once, and the ten largest clones take less than 4%. V shed 5 bases, J shed 2 bases, and the junction held 7 bases outside the gene matches. Looked up from germline, CDR1 is SEHNR and CDR2 is FQNEAQ (reference sequence). CDR3 length: 15 residues. The chain recombines TRBV7-9 with TRBJ2-5, with TRBD1 identical over 8 bases. Sequences were derived from peripheral blood, sampled 28 days after the second AZD1222 dose. This TCR was sampled from an adult who received the AZD1222 COVID-19 vaccine. CDR3 loop: CASSHGQGLQETQYF. CDR3 nucleotide sequence: TGTGCCAGCAGCCACGGACAGGGCCTACAAGAGACCCAGTACTTC. Drawing the rest from reference TRBV7-9 and TRBJ2-5, the complete variable domain is DTGVSQNPRHKITKRGQNVTFRCDPISEHNRLYWYRQTLGQGPEFLTYFQNEAQLEKSRLLSDRFSAERPKGSFSTLEIQRTEQGDSAMYLCASSHGQGLQETQYFGPGTRLLVL.